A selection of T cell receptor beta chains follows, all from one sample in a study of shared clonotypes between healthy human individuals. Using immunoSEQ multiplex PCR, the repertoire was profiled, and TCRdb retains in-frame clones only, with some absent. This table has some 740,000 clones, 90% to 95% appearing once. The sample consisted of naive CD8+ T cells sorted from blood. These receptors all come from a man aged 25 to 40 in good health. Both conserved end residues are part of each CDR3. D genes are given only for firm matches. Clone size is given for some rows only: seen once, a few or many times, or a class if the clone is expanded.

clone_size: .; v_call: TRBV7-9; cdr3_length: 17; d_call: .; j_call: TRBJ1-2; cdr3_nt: TGTGCCAGCGACCGGTCCGGGGAGCGGAACCGTAACTATGGCTACACCTTC; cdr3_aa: CASDRSGERNRNYGYTF
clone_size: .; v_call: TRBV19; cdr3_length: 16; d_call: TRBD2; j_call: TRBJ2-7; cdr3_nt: TGTGCCAGTAGCATGATGACCACTAGCGGGAGCCACGAGCAGTACTTC; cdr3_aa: CASSMMTTSGSHEQYF
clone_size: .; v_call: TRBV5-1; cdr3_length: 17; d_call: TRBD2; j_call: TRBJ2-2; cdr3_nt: TGCGCCAGCAGCCGCCATCTAGCGGGGGCGCCGATCGGGGAGCTGTTTTTT; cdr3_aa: CASSRHLAGAPIGELFF
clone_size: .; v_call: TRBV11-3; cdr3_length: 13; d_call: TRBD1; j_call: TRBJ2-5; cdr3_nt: TGTGCCAGCAGCTTGGGACAGGGAGGGGTTCAGTACTTC; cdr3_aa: CASSLGQGGVQYF
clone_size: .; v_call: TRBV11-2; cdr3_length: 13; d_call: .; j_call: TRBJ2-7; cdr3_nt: TGTGCCAGCAGCTTAGTCCAGGGATACGAGCAGTACTTC; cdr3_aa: CASSLVQGYEQYF
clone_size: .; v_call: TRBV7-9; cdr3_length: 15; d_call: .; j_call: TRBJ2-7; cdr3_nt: TGTGCCAGCAGCCCCCAAGAGCGACCCTCCTACGAGCAGTACTTC; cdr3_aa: CASSPQERPSYEQYF
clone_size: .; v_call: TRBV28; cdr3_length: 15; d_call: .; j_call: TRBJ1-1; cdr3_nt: TGTGCCAGCAGTTTTATTCAGGGGATGAACACTGAAGCTTTCTTT; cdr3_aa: CASSFIQGMNTEAFF
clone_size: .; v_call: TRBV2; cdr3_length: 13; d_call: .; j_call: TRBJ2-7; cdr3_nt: TGTGCCAGCAGGGACAGTGCCTCCTACGAGCAGTACTTC; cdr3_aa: CASRDSASYEQYF
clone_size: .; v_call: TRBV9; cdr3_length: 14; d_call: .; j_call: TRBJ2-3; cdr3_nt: TGTGCCAGCAGCCCCCCCTCTACTTTGGATACGCAGTATTTT; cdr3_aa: CASSPPSTLDTQYF
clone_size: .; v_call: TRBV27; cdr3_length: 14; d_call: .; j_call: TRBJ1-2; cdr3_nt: TGTGCCAGCAAGTCCCCCGGGACGGATTATGGCTACACCTTC; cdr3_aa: CASKSPGTDYGYTF
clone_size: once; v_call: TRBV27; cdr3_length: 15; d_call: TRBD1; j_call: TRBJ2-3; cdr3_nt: TGTGCCAGCAGTCGCAGGGGGCGCGTCACAGATACGCAGTATTTT; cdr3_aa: CASSRRGRVTDTQYF